These 24 T cell receptor beta chains were all obtained from the same sample, sequenced in a study of blood T cell repertoires in COVID-19. Using immunoSEQ multiplex PCR, the repertoire was profiled, and TCRdb retains in-frame clones only, with some absent. The top ten hold roughly 8.7% of the sample, which has approximately 200,000 clones, 81% seen once. Material for sequencing was PBMCs or T cells enriched from blood (not recorded which). The receptor source for this set is a man aged 35-49 years who had recovered from COVID-19.

V is TRBV7-9 and J is TRBJ1-4, with D perhaps TRBD1 (5 bases). The V gene lost 5 bases and the J gene lost 6 bases, with 19 bases spanning the gap. The length of the CDR3 is 16 residues. Germline V gene sequence: CDR1 SEHNR, CDR2 FQNEAQ (reference sequence). The CDR3 bases are TGTGCCAGCAGCCCCTCTCTGGGCGGGGGGGATGAAAAACTGTTTTTT. The encoded protein is CASSPSLGGGDEKLFF.

The V and J genes are TRBV3-1 (or the pseudogene TRBV3-2) and TRBJ2-1, with a tentative D call TRBD1 (5 bases). The CDR3 runs 15 residues. Trimming pared 4 bases from V and 3 bases from J, leaving 13 bases between. From germline, CDR1 is LGHDT and CDR2 YNNKEL (reference sequence). In DNA, the CDR3 is TGTGCCAGCAGCCTTCGCTTTGACAGCTACAATGAGCAGTTCTTC. Protein product: CASSLRFDSYNEQFF.

The rearrangement uses TRBV6-1 and TRBJ2-1; the D gene is possibly TRBD1 (7 bases). The CDR3 sequence is 17 residues long. Looked up from germline, CDR1 is MNHNS and CDR2 is SASEGT. With 6 bases removed from V and 3 bases from J, the gap between germline ends came to 21 bases. The DNA of the CDR3 is TGTGCCAGCAGGGAAACTGAGCGGCAGGGGGGCTACAATGAGCAGTTCTTC. This gives the protein CASRETERQGGYNEQFF.

The gene calls are TRBV5-1 and TRBJ2-1, with D possibly TRBD2 on 5 matching bases. The V and J ends lost 2 bases and 4 bases respectively, with 16 bases between them. The CDR3 runs to 16 residues. Germline CDR1 SGHRS, CDR2 YFSETQ. The chain's CDR3 is CASSLVSGSIYNEQFF. CDR3 DNA sequence: TGCGCCAGCAGCTTAGTGTCGGGGTCAATTTACAATGAGCAGTTCTTC.

The chain couples TRBV6-1 to TRBJ1-3; D is possibly TRBD1 (5 bases). CDR3 length: 18 amino acids. Trimming left V 0 bases short and J 2 bases short, with 17 bases between. Germline lookup yields CDR1 MNHNS and CDR2 SASEGT. CDR3 sequence: CASSEARLQEPTGNTIYF. The CDR3 nucleotides are TGTGCCAGCAGTGAAGCGCGTTTACAGGAACCTACTGGAAACACCATATATTTT.

This rearrangement joins TRBV9 to TRBJ2-1; TRBD2 agrees at 9 bases. The CDR3 is made up of 15 amino acids. Germline lookup yields CDR1 SGDLS and CDR2 YYNGEE. V shed 4 bases, J shed 4 bases, and the junction held 6 bases outside the gene matches. The CDR3 DNA is TGTGCCAGCAGCCCCAGACTAGCGGAGTACAATGAGCAGTTCTTC. Encoded protein: CASSPRLAEYNEQFF.

This CDR3 is CASSYSRSYNEQFF. The CDR3 DNA follows: TGTGCCAGCAGTTACTCGAGATCGTACAATGAGCAGTTCTTC. The genes are TRBV6-5 and TRBJ2-1; D is uncertain. V lost 0 bases and J 4 bases, leaving 7 bases between the germline ends. There are 14 residues in the CDR3. CDR1 is MNHEY, CDR2 SVGAGI, per germline.

This clone was detected ten times or more. The rearrangement joins TRBV11-2 to TRBJ1-2; possibly TRBD1 for D (5 bases). Germline V gives CDR1 SGHAT, CDR2 FQNNGV. CDR3 length equals 17 residues. Between the trimmed V and J ends, which lost 5 bases and 4 bases, there was a span of 23 bases. CDR3 region: CASSPLGVFSEAYGYTF. CDR3 bases: TGTGCCAGCAGCCCCCTAGGGGTGTTTAGTGAGGCCTATGGCTACACCTTC.

This clone was seen a single time. This chain links TRBV5-4 with TRBJ1-1, with D possibly matching TRBD1 (5 bases). Germline CDR1 is SGHNT and CDR2 is YYREEE (reference sequence). This CDR3 spans 16 amino acids. V was pared by 4 bases and J by 3 bases, with 19 bases between. CDR3 DNA: TGTGCCAGCAGCGCGGACGCCGGAATAGGGGACACTGAAGCTTTCTTT. Translated: CASSADAGIGDTEAFF.

The chain carries TRBV29-1 and TRBJ2-3; D call uncertain. CDR1 and CDR2 from the germline V gene are SQVTM and ANQGSEA. The CDR3 contains 14 residues. The ends were cut back, 3 bases at V and 6 bases at J, with 16 bases in the middle. Here the CDR3 DNA reads TGCAGCGTTGATCACAATCGGATCGGGGATACGCAGTATTTT. It yields the protein CSVDHNRIGDTQYF.

V usage is TRBV4-1 and J usage is TRBJ2-7; a weak D match, TRBD1 (5 bases). The germline V gene has CDR1 MGHRA and CDR2 YSYEKL. The CDR3 runs 18 residues. The germline V and J ends were trimmed by 0 bases and 2 bases, with 20 bases remaining between them. Here the CDR3 DNA reads TGCGCCAGCAGCCAAGAAAGGAACTTCGTAGGGGAAACCTACGAGCAGTACTTC. This sequence encodes CASSQERNFVGETYEQYF.

This clone was observed a few times. The CDR3: CASSQRLTSGSSYEQYF. Written as DNA, the CDR3 is TGCGCCAGCAGCCAACGTCTGACTAGCGGAAGCTCCTACGAGCAGTACTTC. The chain has TRBV4-1 and TRBJ2-7; 9 positions agree with TRBD2. The CDR3 runs to 17 residues. Germline assignment: CDR1 MGHRA and CDR2 YSYEKL. V dropped 2 bases and J dropped 0; count of bases not matched to a gene: 8.

In DNA, the CDR3 is TGTGCCAGCAGCGTAGGGCAGTCTCATGGGGCCAACGTCCTGACTTTC. Translated, it gives CASSVGQSHGANVLTF. This chain uses TRBV9 with TRBJ2-6; no reliable D call. V lost 0 bases and J 3 bases, leaving 10 bases between the germline ends. CDR3 length equals 16 residues. The germline V gene has CDR1 SGDLS and CDR2 YYNGEE.

This clone was picked up many times. The chain has TRBV19 and TRBJ1-1, with D maybe TRBD1 (6 bases). The CDR3 length is 14 residues. In germline, CDR1 is LNHDA, CDR2 SQIVND (reference sequence). Trimming left V 2 bases short and J 0 bases short, with 7 bases between. The CDR3: CASSITGMNTEAFF. As DNA, the CDR3 is TGTGCCAGTAGTATAACAGGGATGAACACTGAAGCTTTCTTT.

V usage is TRBV11-2 and J usage is TRBJ1-4, with TRBD1 matching 7 bases. The CDR3 covers 11 residues. J lost 17 bases, V lost 4 bases, and 7 bases had no gene match. Germline V gene lookup returns CDR1 SGHAT and CDR2 FQNNGV. CDR3 sequence (DNA): TGTGCCAGCAGCTCTGGGACAGTCCCTTTTTTT. Amino acids: CASSSGTVPFF.

The V gene is TRBV6-4, the J gene TRBJ1-2, with 8 bases fitting TRBD1. J gave up 8 bases and V 0 bases, and 8 bases lay outside the gene matches. The V gene's germline CDR1 is MRHNA and CDR2 SNTAGT. The CDR3 is 15 amino acids. CDR3 in amino acids: CASSDSMPGGRGYTF. The CDR3 DNA sequence: TGTGCCAGCAGTGACTCGATGCCAGGGGGCCGCGGCTACACCTTC.

The chain combines TRBV7-8 with TRBJ1-5; TRBD1 aligns across 8 bases. Per germline, CDR1 SGHVS and CDR2 FQNEAQ. V shed 5 bases and J 3 bases; nucleotides not matched to a gene: 12. The CDR3 loop spans 17 amino acids. The CDR3 DNA follows: TGTGCCAGCAGCCCACGGACAGGGCCGACCCACAATCAGCCCCAGCATTTT. It specifies CASSPRTGPTHNQPQHF.

The chain uses TRBV18 and TRBJ1-2; D not certain. Germline V gene sequence: CDR1 KGHSH, CDR2 LQKENI. This CDR3 contains 13 residues. Trimming removed 3 bases at V and 1 base at J, with 6 bases between. CDR3 nucleotide sequence: TGTGCCAGCTCACCGGAGGGTAACTATGGCTACACCTTC. As protein: CASSPEGNYGYTF.

This clone was seen a single time. The V gene is TRBV24-1, the J gene TRBJ2-1; D perhaps matches TRBD1 (6 bases). The V end was cut by 5 bases, the J end by 8 bases, with 9 bases between. The CDR3 has 12 amino acids. Germline V lookup: CDR1 KGHDR, CDR2 SFDVKD. The CDR3 DNA reads as TGTGCCACCAGTGCGAGACAGGATGAGCAGTTCTTC. Translated: CATSARQDEQFF.

The V call is TRBV5-4, the J call TRBJ1-2; 7 nucleotides match TRBD1. This CDR3 comprises 14 residues. CDR1 and CDR2 from the germline V gene are SGHNT and YYREEE (reference sequence). J was trimmed by 8 bases and V by 4 bases; bases with no gene match: 11. CDR3 amino acids: CASSILNRGKGYTF. In DNA, the CDR3 is TGTGCCAGCAGCATACTCAACAGGGGTAAAGGCTACACCTTC.

CDR3: CASSLDLGSRVRSPLHF. The CDR3 nucleotides are TGTGCCAGCAGCTTAGATCTAGGTTCGAGGGTCCGATCACCCCTCCACTTT. V usage is TRBV11-2 and J usage is TRBJ1-6; D gene ambiguous. Trimming took 0 bases from V and 10 from J, leaving 19 bases between them. CDR3 length equals 17 residues. Germline CDR1 SGHAT, CDR2 FQNNGV.

About this clone: This sample also contains other DNA sequences that code for the same CDR3. The rearrangement links TRBV3-1 (or the pseudogene TRBV3-2) to TRBJ1-2; TRBD1 agrees at 8 bases. The CDR3 has 15 amino acids. The junction had 6 bases not matched to a gene; V was cut back by 0 bases and J by 6 bases. Germline V gene data show CDR1 as LGHDT and CDR2 as YNNKEL (reference sequence). CDR3 in amino acids: CASSQDWAGGDGYTF. CDR3 DNA: TGTGCCAGCAGCCAAGATTGGGCAGGGGGCGATGGCTACACCTTC.

The V and J genes are TRBV6-5 and TRBJ1-6, with TRBD1 identical over 7 bases. CDR3 length: 13 residues. Trimming at V came to 2 bases and at J to 16 bases, leaving 8 bases not matched to a gene. Germline-derived CDR1 and CDR2 are MNHEY and SVGAGI. The CDR3 here is CASSYLSGQLLHF. The CDR3, as DNA: TGTGCCAGCAGTTACCTATCGGGACAGCTACTCCACTTT.

This clone has just one count. The rearrangement uses TRBV5-4 and TRBJ1-1, with unresolved D. The V and J ends lost 1 base and 1 base respectively, with 11 bases between them. CDR3 length: 15 amino acids. Germline V gene lookup returns CDR1 SGHNT and CDR2 YYREEE (reference sequence). CDR3 protein: CASSLPGSQNTEAFF. The CDR3 DNA follows: TGTGCCAGCAGCTTGCCCGGGTCCCAGAACACTGAAGCTTTCTTT.